These T cell receptor beta chains were read from a single sample in a study of T cell responses to AZD1222 COVID-19 vaccine. Sequenced by immunoSEQ multiplex PCR; TCRdb stores in-frame clones only, minus some. This sample has 80,000 or so clones; roughly four fifths occur once, and the top ten carry 2.5% to 3%. Here the sequenced sample was peripheral blood, taken on day 0 of AZD1222 vaccination. The receptors were gathered from an adult in good health. The CDR3 runs from the conserved cysteine through the conserved F or W. The D gene is left open where the match is weak. Size values are once, few and many counts, or a class for expanded clones, and some rows have none.

V,D,J,size,CDR3,DNA
TRBV5-4,NA,TRBJ2-5,few,CASSLAGRDEETQYF,TGTGCCAGCAGCTTGGCCGGCAGGGACGAAGAGACCCAGTACTTC
TRBV2,NA,TRBJ2-2,NA,CASTSGGMTGELFF,TGTGCCAGCACTTCCGGGGGTATGACCGGGGAGCTGTTTTTT
TRBV9,TRBD1,TRBJ2-1,NA,CASSVGGRGIGSNEQFF,TGTGCCAGCAGCGTAGGGGGCAGGGGGATTGGTAGCAATGAGCAGTTCTTC
TRBV5-1,NA,TRBJ2-3,NA,CASSKDGGSTDTQYF,TGCGCCAGCAGCAAGGACGGGGGTAGCACAGATACGCAGTATTTT
TRBV12-3/TRBV12-4,NA,TRBJ1-4,NA,CASSLHGNEKLFF,TGTGCCAGCAGTTTACACGGGAATGAAAAACTGTTTTTT
TRBV7-2,NA,TRBJ1-6,NA,CASSLQGRNSPLHF,TGTGCCAGCAGCTTACAGGGCAGGAATTCACCCCTCCACTTT
TRBV7-9,TRBD1,TRBJ2-2,NA,CASSLGQGYAGELFF,TGTGCCAGCAGCCTCGGACAGGGATACGCGGGGGAGCTGTTTTTT
TRBV5-1,NA,TRBJ2-5,NA,CASSTQGGQETQYF,TGCGCCAGCAGCACCCAGGGTGGCCAAGAGACCCAGTACTTC
TRBV6-2/TRBV6-3,NA,TRBJ1-5,NA,CASSREGRSQPQHF,TGTGCCAGCAGTAGGGAGGGCAGAAGTCAGCCCCAGCATTTT
TRBV5-6,TRBD1,TRBJ1-1,once,CASSWTGATEAFF,TGTGCCAGCAGCTGGACAGGGGCCACTGAAGCTTTCTTT
TRBV6-2/TRBV6-3,NA,TRBJ1-1,NA,CASSRLGGNTEAFF,TGTGCCAGCAGTCGCCTGGGGGGGAACACTGAAGCTTTCTTT
TRBV7-9,NA,TRBJ2-3,NA,CASSWAGSTDTQYF,TGTGCCAGCAGCTGGGCAGGTAGCACAGATACGCAGTATTTT
TRBV24-1,TRBD1,TRBJ1-2,NA,CATTNLFQGGVYGYTF,TGTGCCACCACCAACCTGTTCCAGGGGGGGGTATATGGCTACACCTTC
TRBV3-1/TRBV3-2,NA,TRBJ2-5,once,CASSPRSGGETQYF,TGTGCCAGCAGCCCCCGATCGGGTGGAGAGACCCAGTACTTC
TRBV5-1,NA,TRBJ1-2,once,CASSQYTGMDGYTF,TGCGCCAGCAGCCAATACACAGGGATGGATGGCTACACCTTC
TRBV7-9,TRBD1,TRBJ2-7,NA,CASSRGVGTGSYEQYF,TGTGCCAGCAGCCGCGGAGTCGGGACAGGATCCTACGAGCAGTACTTC
TRBV7-2,TRBD2,TRBJ2-3,NA,CASSLTGLGTDTQYF,TGTGCCAGCAGCTTAACGGGACTAGGTACAGATACGCAGTATTTT
TRBV10-2,NA,TRBJ1-4,NA,CASSELERGGKLFF,TGCGCCAGCAGTGAGTTGGAAAGGGGTGGAAAACTGTTTTTT
TRBV6-1,TRBD1,TRBJ1-1,few,CASSEAEQGEAFF,TGTGCCAGCAGTGAAGCCGAACAGGGGGAAGCTTTCTTT
TRBV29-1,NA,TRBJ2-1,NA,CSVLRDLVNFF,TGCAGCGTCCTCCGGGACCTAGTGAATTTCTTC
TRBV7-2,TRBD1,TRBJ2-1,NA,CASSFGTGITGYNEQFF,TGTGCCAGCAGCTTTGGGACAGGGATCACCGGATACAATGAGCAGTTCTTC
TRBV5-1,TRBD1,TRBJ1-2,NA,CASSPDRGKGYTF,TGCGCCAGCAGCCCGGACAGGGGGAAAGGCTACACCTTC
TRBV7-6,NA,TRBJ2-7,few,CASSFGTRDEQYF,TGTGCCAGCAGCTTTGGGACTCGGGACGAGCAGTACTTC
TRBV4-3,NA,TRBJ2-1,NA,CASSQGETSNEQFF,TGCGCCAGCAGCCAAGGCGAGACTAGCAATGAGCAGTTCTTC
TRBV7-9,NA,TRBJ1-2,few,CASSAGSNYGYTF,TGTGCCAGCAGCGCGGGGAGTAACTATGGCTACACCTTC
TRBV6-1,NA,TRBJ2-1,once,CASSESDGSYNEQFF,TGTGCCAGCAGTGAAAGTGACGGATCCTACAATGAGCAGTTCTTC
TRBV9,TRBD1,TRBJ1-2,NA,CASSPGTALGGYTF,TGTGCCAGCAGCCCCGGGACAGCACTAGGTGGCTACACCTTC
TRBV4-3,NA,TRBJ1-5,NA,CASSQEITQPQHF,TGCGCCAGCAGCCAAGAAATAACTCAGCCCCAGCATTTT
TRBV7-2,TRBD2,TRBJ2-1,NA,CASSRRTSGSVNEQFF,TGTGCCAGCAGCCGCAGGACTAGCGGGAGCGTCAATGAGCAGTTCTTC
TRBV12-3/TRBV12-4,NA,TRBJ1-5,NA,CASRGGAGQTQHF,TGTGCCAGCAGAGGGGGGGCTGGGCAGACCCAGCATTTT
TRBV30,NA,TRBJ2-7,NA,CAWNTLGAYYEQYF,TGTGCCTGGAACACTTTGGGGGCGTACTACGAGCAGTACTTC
TRBV12-3/TRBV12-4,TRBD1,TRBJ1-1,NA,CASSYRQGGWAFF,TGTGCCAGCAGTTACCGACAGGGGGGGTGGGCTTTCTTT
TRBV9,TRBD1,TRBJ1-2,NA,CASSATTGTGSTF,TGTGCCAGCAGCGCCACTACCGGGACAGGGAGCACCTTC
TRBV9,NA,TRBJ2-7,NA,CASSVAEGGSYEQYF,TGTGCCAGCAGCGTAGCAGAGGGGGGTTCCTACGAGCAGTACTTC
TRBV11-2,TRBD1,TRBJ2-7,NA,CASSFQGAGEQYF,TGTGCCAGCAGCTTTCAGGGGGCGGGCGAGCAGTACTTC
TRBV6-5,NA,TRBJ1-1,NA,CASSPGTGGTEAFF,TGTGCCAGCAGCCCCGGGACCGGTGGCACTGAAGCTTTCTTT
TRBV7-3,TRBD1,TRBJ2-2,NA,CASSFGGQGDTGELFF,TGTGCCAGCAGCTTCGGGGGACAGGGGGACACCGGGGAGCTGTTTTTT
TRBV25-1,TRBD1,TRBJ1-1,NA,CASRTTGTVNTEAFF,TGTGCCAGCAGAACTACAGGGACAGTCAACACTGAAGCTTTCTTT
TRBV30,NA,TRBJ2-6,many,CAWSRDSGANVLTF,TGTGCCTGGTCCAGGGACTCTGGGGCCAACGTCCTGACTTTC
TRBV7-9,TRBD2,TRBJ2-5,once,CASSPGLAGGRETQYF,TGTGCCAGCAGCCCCGGACTAGCGGGAGGGCGGGAGACCCAGTACTTC
TRBV5-4,NA,TRBJ1-3,NA,CASSLGISGNTIYF,TGTGCCAGCAGCTTGGGCATCTCTGGAAACACCATATATTTT
TRBV5-4,NA,TRBJ1-2,few,CASSPGRSRGYTF,TGTGCCAGCAGCCCCGGGAGGTCTAGAGGCTACACCTTC
TRBV5-3,NA,TRBJ1-5,NA,CARSLDSSNQPQHF,TGTGCCAGAAGTTTGGACAGTAGCAATCAGCCCCAGCATTTT
TRBV5-4,TRBD1,TRBJ1-1,NA,CASSPGTANTEAFF,TGTGCCAGCAGCCCCGGGACAGCGAACACTGAAGCTTTCTTT
TRBV11-3,TRBD1,TRBJ1-2,once,CASSLDGTGRSYTF,TGTGCCAGCAGCTTAGACGGGACAGGGAGGAGCTACACCTTC
TRBV3-1/TRBV3-2,TRBD1,TRBJ1-4,few,CASSPDTTGTDEKLFF,TGTGCCAGCAGCCCAGACACGACAGGGACGGATGAAAAACTGTTTTTT
TRBV4-3,TRBD1,TRBJ2-7,NA,CASSQDSGTAYEQYF,TGCGCCAGCAGCCAAGATTCCGGGACAGCCTACGAGCAGTACTTC
TRBV10-3,NA,TRBJ2-5,once,CAISESTDQETQYF,TGTGCCATCAGTGAATCGACAGACCAAGAGACCCAGTACTTC
TRBV10-1,NA,TRBJ2-5,once,CASSESGGPGETQYF,TGCGCCAGCAGTGAGTCAGGGGGACCCGGGGAGACCCAGTACTTC
TRBV20-1,TRBD2,TRBJ2-7,NA,CSASPRTSGGAYEQYF,TGCAGTGCTAGTCCCAGGACTAGCGGAGGGGCCTACGAGCAGTACTTC
TRBV11-2,NA,TRBJ2-1,NA,CASSVGVPTIDEQFF,TGTGCCAGCAGCGTGGGGGTGCCAACCATCGATGAGCAGTTCTTC
TRBV6-5,NA,TRBJ2-7,NA,CASSPRSGIGNEYF,TGTGCCAGCAGTCCAAGGTCAGGAATCGGGAATGAATACTTC
TRBV4-1,NA,TRBJ1-2,NA,CASTHSVVRGPFGYTF,TGCGCCAGCACCCACTCGGTGGTCCGAGGCCCCTTCGGATACACCTTC
TRBV7-2,NA,TRBJ2-1,NA,CASSLSPGSSYNEQFF,TGTGCCAGCAGCTTATCCCCCGGGAGCTCCTACAATGAGCAGTTCTTC
TRBV6-5,NA,TRBJ1-1,NA,CASHPGSTRATEAFF,TGTGCCAGCCATCCCGGGTCAACCCGTGCCACTGAAGCTTTCTTT
TRBV15,NA,TRBJ1-1,NA,CATSRDPQGEAFF,TGTGCCACCAGCAGAGATCCGCAGGGAGAAGCTTTCTTT
TRBV10-2,TRBD2,TRBJ2-3,NA,CASSITGLAGGGGTDTQYF,TGCGCCAGCAGTATCACGGGACTAGCGGGAGGTGGGGGCACAGATACGCAGTATTTT
TRBV18,NA,TRBJ1-4,NA,CASSPGPNEKLFF,TGTGCCAGCTCACCGGGACCAAATGAAAAACTGTTTTTT
TRBV5-4,NA,TRBJ1-2,NA,CASSLGVATGGYTF,TGTGCCAGCAGCTTGGGGGTAGCAACCGGCGGCTACACCTTC